The source of this T cell receptor (beta chain) is a study of T cell repertoires in cytomegalovirus infection. TCRdb re-called the reads through MiXCR, storing one row per CDR3 protein. The sample consists of some 240,000 distinct CDR3 sequences, approximately 15% of them appearing once. Ten or more counts support this clonotype. Sequenced input: CD8+ T cells from PBMCs. The sequence was obtained from a human donor in good health (CMV status not recorded). Some clones in this sample may be carry-over from other donors' samples.

CDR3 coding DNA: TGTGCCAGCAGCCAGGTGCGAATGGGCCACCTAGAGGAAGGAAACACCATATATTTT. It is translated as CASSQVRMGHLEEGNTIYF. The chain couples TRBV7-8 to TRBJ1-3; D is unclear. The CDR3 spans 19 residues. The germline gives CDR1 SGHVS, CDR2 FQNEAQ. V dropped 5 bases and J dropped 4 bases, with 27 bases sitting between them.